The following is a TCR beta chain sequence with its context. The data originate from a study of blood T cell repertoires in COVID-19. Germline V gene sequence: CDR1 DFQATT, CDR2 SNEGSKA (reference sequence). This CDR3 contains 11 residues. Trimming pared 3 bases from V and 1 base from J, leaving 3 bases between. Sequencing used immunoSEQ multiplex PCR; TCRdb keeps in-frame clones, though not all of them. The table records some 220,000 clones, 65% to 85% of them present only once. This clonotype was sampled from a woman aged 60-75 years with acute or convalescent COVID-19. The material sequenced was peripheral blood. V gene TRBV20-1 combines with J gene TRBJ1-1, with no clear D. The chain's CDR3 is CSASRNTEAFF. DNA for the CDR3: TGCAGTGCTAGCAGGAACACTGAAGCTTTCTTT.